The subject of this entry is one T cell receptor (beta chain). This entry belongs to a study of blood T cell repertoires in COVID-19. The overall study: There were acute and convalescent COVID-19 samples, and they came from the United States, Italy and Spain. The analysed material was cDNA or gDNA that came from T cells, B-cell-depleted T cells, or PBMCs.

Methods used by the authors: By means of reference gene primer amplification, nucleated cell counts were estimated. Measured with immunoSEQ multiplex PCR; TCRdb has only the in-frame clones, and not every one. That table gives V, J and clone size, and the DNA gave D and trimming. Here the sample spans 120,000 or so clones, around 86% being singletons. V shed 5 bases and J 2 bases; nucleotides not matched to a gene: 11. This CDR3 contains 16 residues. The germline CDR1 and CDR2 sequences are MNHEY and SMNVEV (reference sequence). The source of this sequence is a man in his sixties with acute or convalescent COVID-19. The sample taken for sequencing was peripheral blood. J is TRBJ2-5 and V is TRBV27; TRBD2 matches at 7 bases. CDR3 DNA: TGTGCCAGCAGTGACTCCGGGACTATTTATCAAGAGACCCAGTACTTC. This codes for CASSDSGTIYQETQYF.